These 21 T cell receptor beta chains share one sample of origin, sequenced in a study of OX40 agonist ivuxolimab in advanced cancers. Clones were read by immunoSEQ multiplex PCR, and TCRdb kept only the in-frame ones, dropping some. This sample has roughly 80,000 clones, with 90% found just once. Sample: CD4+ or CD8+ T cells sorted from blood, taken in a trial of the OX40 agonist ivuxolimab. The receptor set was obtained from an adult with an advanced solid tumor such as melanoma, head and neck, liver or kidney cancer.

CDR3 region: CASSLDRAKNIQYF. Written as DNA, the CDR3 is TGCGCCAGCAGCTTGGACAGGGCCAAAAACATTCAGTACTTC. The V and J genes are TRBV5-1 and TRBJ2-4; perhaps TRBD1 as D (5 bases). V gave up 0 bases and J gave up 1 base, with 5 bases separating them. Germline V gives CDR1 SGHRS, CDR2 YFSETQ. The CDR3 has 14 residues.

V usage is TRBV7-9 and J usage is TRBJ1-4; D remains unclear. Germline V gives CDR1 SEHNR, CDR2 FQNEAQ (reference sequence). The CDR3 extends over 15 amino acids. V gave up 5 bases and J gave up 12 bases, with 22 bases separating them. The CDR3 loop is CASSARGLKGAELFF. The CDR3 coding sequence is TGTGCCAGCAGCGCCCGAGGGTTGAAAGGAGCGGAACTGTTTTTT.

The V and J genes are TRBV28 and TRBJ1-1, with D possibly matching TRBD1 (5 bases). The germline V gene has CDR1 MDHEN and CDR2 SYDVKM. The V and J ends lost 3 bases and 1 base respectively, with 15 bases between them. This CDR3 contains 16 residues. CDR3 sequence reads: CASSFSGRGKNTEAFF. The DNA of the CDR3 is TGTGCCAGCAGTTTCTCAGGGAGAGGAAAGAACACTGAAGCTTTCTTT.

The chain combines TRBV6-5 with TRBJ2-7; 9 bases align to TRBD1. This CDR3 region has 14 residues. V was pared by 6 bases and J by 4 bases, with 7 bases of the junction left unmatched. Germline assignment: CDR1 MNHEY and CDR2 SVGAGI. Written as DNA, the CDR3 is TGTGCCAGCAGGATGTCCGGGACAGGGTACGAGCAGTACTTC. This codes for CASRMSGTGYEQYF.

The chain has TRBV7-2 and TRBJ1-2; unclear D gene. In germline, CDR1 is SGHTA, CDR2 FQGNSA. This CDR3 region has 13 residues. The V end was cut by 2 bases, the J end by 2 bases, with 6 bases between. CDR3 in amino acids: CASSLRGNYGYTF. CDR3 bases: TGTGCCAGCAGCTTACGGGGAAACTATGGCTACACCTTC.

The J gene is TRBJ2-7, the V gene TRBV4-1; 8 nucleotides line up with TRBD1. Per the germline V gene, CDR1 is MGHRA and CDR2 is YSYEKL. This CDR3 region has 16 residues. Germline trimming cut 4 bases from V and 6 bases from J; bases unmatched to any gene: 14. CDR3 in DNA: TGCGCCAGCAGCCTGAACAGGGGGGTAGATCCAACCGAGCAGTACTTC. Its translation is CASSLNRGVDPTEQYF.

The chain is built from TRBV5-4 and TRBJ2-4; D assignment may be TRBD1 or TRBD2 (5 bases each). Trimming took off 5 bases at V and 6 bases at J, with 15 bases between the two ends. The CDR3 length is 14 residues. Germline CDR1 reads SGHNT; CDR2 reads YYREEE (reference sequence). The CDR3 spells CASSSTAEVNIQYF. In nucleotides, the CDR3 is TGTGCCAGCAGTTCGACAGCGGAGGTAAACATTCAGTACTTC. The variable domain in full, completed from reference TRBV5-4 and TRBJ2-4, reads ETGVTQSPTHLIKTRGQQVTLRCSSQSGHNTVSWYQQALGQGPQFIFQYYREEENGRGNFPPRFSGLQFPNYSSELNVNALELDDSALYLCASSSTAEVNIQYFGAGTRLSVL.

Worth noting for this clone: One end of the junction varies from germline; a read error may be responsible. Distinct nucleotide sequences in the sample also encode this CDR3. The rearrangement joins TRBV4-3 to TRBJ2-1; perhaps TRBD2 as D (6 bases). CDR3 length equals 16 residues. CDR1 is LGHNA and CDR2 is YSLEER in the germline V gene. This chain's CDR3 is CASSQDRSGFYNEQFF. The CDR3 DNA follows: TGCGCTAGCAGCCAAGACCGGAGCGGGTTCTACAATGAGCAGTTCTTC.

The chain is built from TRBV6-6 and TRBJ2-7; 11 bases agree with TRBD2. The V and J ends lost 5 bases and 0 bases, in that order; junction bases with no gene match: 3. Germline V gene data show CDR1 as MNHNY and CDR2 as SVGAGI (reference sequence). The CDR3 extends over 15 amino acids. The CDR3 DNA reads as TGTGCCAGCAGTACCACTAGCGGGAGCTCCTACGAGCAGTACTTC. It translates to CASSTTSGSSYEQYF.

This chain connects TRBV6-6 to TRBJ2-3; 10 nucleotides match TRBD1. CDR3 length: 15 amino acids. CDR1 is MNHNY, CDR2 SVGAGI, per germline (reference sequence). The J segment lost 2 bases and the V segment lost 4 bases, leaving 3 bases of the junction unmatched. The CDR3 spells CASSSGTGDTDTQYF. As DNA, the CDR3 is TGTGCCAGCAGTTCCGGGACAGGGGACACAGATACGCAGTATTTT.

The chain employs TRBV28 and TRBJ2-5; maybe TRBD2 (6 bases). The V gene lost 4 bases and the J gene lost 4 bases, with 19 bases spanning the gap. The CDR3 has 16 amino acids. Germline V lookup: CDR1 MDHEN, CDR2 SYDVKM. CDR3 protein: CASSWYSGAGAETQYF. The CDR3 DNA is TGTGCCAGCAGTTGGTATAGCGGAGCTGGAGCAGAGACCCAGTACTTC.

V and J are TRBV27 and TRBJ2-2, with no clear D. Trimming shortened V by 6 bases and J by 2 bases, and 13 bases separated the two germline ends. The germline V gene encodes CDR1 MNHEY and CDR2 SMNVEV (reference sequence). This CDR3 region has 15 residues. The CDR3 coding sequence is TGTGCCAGCAGCCAAGGCACAGCAAACACCGGGGAGCTGTTTTTT. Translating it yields CASSQGTANTGELFF.

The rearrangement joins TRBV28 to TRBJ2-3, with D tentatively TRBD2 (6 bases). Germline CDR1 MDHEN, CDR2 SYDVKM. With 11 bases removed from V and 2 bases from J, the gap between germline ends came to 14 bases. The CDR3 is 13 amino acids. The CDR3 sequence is CASEGRVTDTQYF. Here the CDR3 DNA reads TGTGCCTCGGAGGGCCGAGTCACAGATACGCAGTATTTT.

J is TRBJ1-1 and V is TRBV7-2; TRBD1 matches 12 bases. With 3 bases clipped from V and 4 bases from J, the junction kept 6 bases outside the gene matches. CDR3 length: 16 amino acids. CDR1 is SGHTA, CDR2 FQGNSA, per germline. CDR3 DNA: TGTGCCAGCAGCTTGGGACAGGGGGCGCGAGTCACTGAAGCTTTCTTT. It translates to CASSLGQGARVTEAFF.

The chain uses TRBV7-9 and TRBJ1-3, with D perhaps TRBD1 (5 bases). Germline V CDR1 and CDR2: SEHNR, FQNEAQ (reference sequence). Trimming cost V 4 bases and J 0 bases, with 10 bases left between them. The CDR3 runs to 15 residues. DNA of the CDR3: TGTGCCAGCAGCTCCGGGACCCACTCTGGAAACACCATATATTTT. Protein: CASSSGTHSGNTIYF.

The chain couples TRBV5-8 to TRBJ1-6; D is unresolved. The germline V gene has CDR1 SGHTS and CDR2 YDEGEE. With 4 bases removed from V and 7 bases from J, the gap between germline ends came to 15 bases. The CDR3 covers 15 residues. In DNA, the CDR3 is TGTGCCAGCAGCGCCCGAGAAAGGGTGAATTCACCCCTCCACTTT. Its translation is CASSARERVNSPLHF.

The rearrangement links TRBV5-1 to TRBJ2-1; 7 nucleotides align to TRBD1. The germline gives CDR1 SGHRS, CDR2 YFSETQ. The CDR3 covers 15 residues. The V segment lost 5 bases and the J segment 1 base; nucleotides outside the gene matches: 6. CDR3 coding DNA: TGCGCCAGCAGAGACCACAGGGGTTCCTACAATGAGCAGTTCTTC. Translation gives CASRDHRGSYNEQFF.

The CDR3 reads CASSGLAGTQETQYF. The CDR3 bases are TGTGCCAGCAGCGGACTAGCGGGAACCCAAGAGACCCAGTACTTC. The V call is TRBV5-6, the J call TRBJ2-5; 12 bases are shared with TRBD2. With 4 bases clipped from V and 1 base from J, the junction kept 2 bases outside the gene matches. The CDR3 covers 15 residues. Germline values: CDR1 SGHDT, CDR2 YYEEEE.

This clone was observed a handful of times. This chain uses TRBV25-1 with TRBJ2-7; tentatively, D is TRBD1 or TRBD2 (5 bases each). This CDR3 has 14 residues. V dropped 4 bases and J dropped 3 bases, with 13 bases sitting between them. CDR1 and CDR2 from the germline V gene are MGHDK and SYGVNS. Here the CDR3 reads CASSGPGPFYEQYF. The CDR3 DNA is TGTGCCAGCAGTGGCCCGGGACCGTTCTACGAGCAGTACTTC.

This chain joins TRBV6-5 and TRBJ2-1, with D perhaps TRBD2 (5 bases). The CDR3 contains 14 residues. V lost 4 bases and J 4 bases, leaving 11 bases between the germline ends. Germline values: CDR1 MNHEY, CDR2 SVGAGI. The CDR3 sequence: CASSSALVYNEQFF. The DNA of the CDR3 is TGTGCCAGCAGTTCCGCACTAGTATACAATGAGCAGTTCTTC.

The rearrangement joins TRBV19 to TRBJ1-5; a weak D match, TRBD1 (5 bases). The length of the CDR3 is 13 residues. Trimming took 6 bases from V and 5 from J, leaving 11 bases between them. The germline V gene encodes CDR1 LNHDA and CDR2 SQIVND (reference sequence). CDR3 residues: CASSGAGDQPQHF. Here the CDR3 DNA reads TGTGCCAGTAGCGGGGCTGGGGATCAGCCCCAGCATTTT.